This TCR beta chain was captured by sequencing in a study of cytomegalovirus exposure and HLA in healthy donors. Primers included in the PCR were 60 Vbeta and 13 Jbeta primers. Repertoires were generated with immunoSEQ multiplex PCR, while TCRdb's copy carries only in-frame clones and drops some. This table holds 74,000 or so clones. Trimming at V came to 3 bases and at J to 2 bases, leaving 9 bases not matched to a gene. The germline V gene encodes CDR1 SGDLS and CDR2 YYNGEE. The CDR3 sequence is 16 residues long. Concerning this clone itself: Its antigen remains unknown.

General observations from the study: The authors listed 150 to 200 TCR beta chains as cytomegalovirus-associated. Most TCRs appeared rarely, but some public TCRs recurred in many donors.

This chain connects TRBV9 to TRBJ2-5, with TRBD2 identical over 8 bases. This sequence originates from a woman aged 60-75 years in good health and CMV-seronegative. Source material: PBMCs. The CDR3 DNA reads TGTGCCAGCAGCGCGGCAGCGGGAGCAGGGCAAGAGACCCAGTACTTC. Protein product: CASSAAAGAGQETQYF.